One sample yielded the 17 T cell receptor beta chains listed below, sequenced in a study of T-cell memory formation after mild COVID-19. TCRdb analysed the 5' RACE reads with MiXCR anew, one entry per CDR3 protein. Among around 200,000 distinct CDR3 sequences listed, approximately 30% were seen once. Material for sequencing was PBMCs or a T cell subset sorted from them (not recorded which). The origin of the receptors is an adult woman who had mild COVID-19 (a few samples of this study predate the infection). Cell type and time point are not known.

There are a few counts of this clonotype. The chain has TRBV7-9 and TRBJ2-2, with 7 bases fitting TRBD2. V lost 5 bases and J lost 3; bases outside the gene matches: 0. From germline, CDR1 is SEHNR and CDR2 FQNEAQ (reference sequence). The CDR3 extends over 13 amino acids. The CDR3 loop is CASSRGDTGELFF. CDR3 DNA: TGTGCCAGCAGCCGGGGGGACACCGGGGAGCTGTTTTTT.

This clonotype was detected once. Germline is not matched at one junction end, which may reflect a read error. J is TRBJ1-5 and V is TRBV12-3 or TRBV12-4; TRBD1 might be the D (6 bases). The CDR3 loop spans 14 amino acids. The DNA for the CDR3 is TGTGCCAGCACTTTAGCGGGGGCTCGTCAGCCCCAGCATTTT. It codes for CASTLAGARQPQHF.

The chain combines TRBV6-6 with TRBJ1-1; 7 nucleotides align to TRBD1. The germline V gene has CDR1 MNHNY and CDR2 SVGAGI (reference sequence). The CDR3 loop spans 13 amino acids. V lost 7 bases and J lost 3; bases outside the gene matches: 5. The CDR3 DNA reads TGTGCCAGCACCGCGGGACAGCACACTGAAGCTTTCTTT. This sequence encodes CASTAGQHTEAFF.

This chain joins TRBV12-3 or TRBV12-4 and TRBJ2-2, with TRBD2 as a possible D gene (5 bases). The CDR3 sequence is 14 residues long. V lost 8 bases and J lost 6, with 16 bases in between. CDR3 DNA sequence: TGTGCCAGCTTAAAAGGTGGAGGCGCCGGGGAGCTGTTTTTT. Protein: CASLKGGGAGELFF.

The chain uses TRBV4-1 and TRBJ1-2; 9 bases agree with TRBD1. The CDR3 loop spans 16 amino acids. Per germline, CDR1 MGHRA and CDR2 YSYEKL. The V segment lost 2 bases and the J segment 2 bases; nucleotides outside the gene matches: 6. The chain's CDR3 is CASSQSPDRGNYGYTF. The CDR3 region has the DNA TGCGCCAGCAGCCAATCTCCGGACAGGGGAAACTATGGCTACACCTTC.

The J gene is TRBJ2-3, the V gene TRBV5-1; 7 bases are shared with TRBD2. Looked up from germline, CDR1 is SGHRS and CDR2 is YFSETQ. This CDR3 comprises 14 residues. V shed 4 bases and J 6 bases; nucleotides not matched to a gene: 8. The CDR3 region is CASSPMGGGDTQYF. DNA for the CDR3: TGCGCCAGCAGCCCCATGGGCGGGGGTGATACGCAGTATTTT.

The V call is TRBV6-6, the J call TRBJ2-1; no firm D call. The CDR3 loop spans 17 amino acids. V lost 0 bases to trimming and J lost 7 bases, with 19 bases between them. The germline V gene encodes CDR1 MNHNY and CDR2 SVGAGI (reference sequence). The CDR3 here is CASSYSIGGVAINEQFF. The CDR3 nucleotides are TGTGCCAGCAGTTACTCGATTGGCGGTGTCGCAATTAATGAGCAGTTCTTC.

This clonotype was counted a few times. The chain has TRBV6-1 and TRBJ1-1; tentatively, D is TRBD1 (6 bases). Germline V gene data show CDR1 as MNHNS and CDR2 as SASEGT. Trimming left V 10 bases short and J 0 bases short, with 15 bases between. CDR3 length equals 14 residues. In DNA, the CDR3 is TGTGCCAACGGGAGGGGGACGTTGAACACTGAAGCTTTCTTT. Encoded protein: CANGRGTLNTEAFF.

The table lists this clonotype with a few counts. The chain recombines TRBV29-1 with TRBJ2-7; no clear D. Between the trimmed V and J ends, which lost 3 bases and 3 bases, there was a span of 9 bases. Germline CDR1 reads SQVTM; CDR2 reads ANQGSEA. The CDR3 covers 12 residues. CDR3 sequence reads: CSVESRNYEQYF. CDR3 sequence (DNA): TGCAGCGTTGAGTCCAGGAACTACGAGCAGTACTTC.

The chain recombines TRBV27 with TRBJ2-7, with TRBD2 as a possible D gene (6 bases). CDR1 is MNHEY, CDR2 SMNVEV, per germline (reference sequence). V gave up 0 bases and J gave up 1 base, with 19 bases separating them. The CDR3 has 18 residues. Written as DNA, the CDR3 is TGTGCCAGCAGTTTATCGGGGACTGATCCTTGGGCTTCCTACGAGCAGTACTTC. Protein sequence: CASSLSGTDPWASYEQYF.

This clonotype was recorded many times. V and J are TRBV5-1 and TRBJ2-7, with D perhaps TRBD1 or TRBD2 (5 bases each). Per germline, CDR1 SGHRS and CDR2 YFSETQ. This CDR3 has 11 residues. Trimming stripped 4 bases from V and 7 bases from J, with 9 bases between. As DNA, the CDR3 is TGCGCCAGCAGCCCGGGGCTGGAGCAGTACTTC. Translating gives CASSPGLEQYF.

This clonotype was seen a handful of times. The chain has TRBV5-6 and TRBJ1-2, with TRBD1 identical over 9 bases. V lost 0 bases and J lost 7; bases outside the gene matches: 1. From germline, CDR1 is SGHDT and CDR2 YYEEEE. The CDR3 sequence is 13 residues long. In DNA, the CDR3 is TGTGCCAGCAGCTTGGGACAGGGGGGTGGCTACACCTTC. Its translation is CASSLGQGGGYTF.

The chain couples TRBV12-3 or TRBV12-4 to TRBJ2-3; D might be TRBD2 (7 bases). The length of the CDR3 is 16 residues. Trimming cost V 5 bases and J 12 bases, with 27 bases left between them. The CDR3 sequence is CASSPRGAGAVWVQYF. CDR3 nucleotides: TGTGCCAGCAGTCCCCGGGGGGCCGGCGCGGTGTGGGTACAGTATTTT.

CDR3 nucleotides: TGTGCCATCAGTGAGGGACCCCCGGACTCATACAATGAGCAGTTCTTC. The encoded protein is CAISEGPPDSYNEQFF. The chain recombines TRBV10-3 with TRBJ2-1; tentatively, D is TRBD2 (5 bases). Trimming took off 2 bases at V and 4 bases at J, with 15 bases between the two ends. The germline CDR1 and CDR2 sequences are ENHRY and SYGVKD. This CDR3 contains 16 residues.

The V call is TRBV15, the J call TRBJ2-1; 7 nucleotides agree with TRBD1. With V trimmed by 2 bases and J by 4 bases, 8 bases remained unmatched. There are 16 residues in the CDR3. The germline V gene encodes CDR1 LNHNV and CDR2 YYDKDF (reference sequence). CDR3 sequence reads: CATSRQDRDLYNEQFF. DNA of the CDR3: TGTGCCACCAGCAGACAAGACAGGGACCTTTACAATGAGCAGTTCTTC.

The chain has TRBV20-1 and TRBJ2-5, with TRBD1 identical over 10 bases. The germline gives CDR1 DFQATT, CDR2 SNEGSKA (reference sequence). The CDR3 spans 15 residues. Trimming removed 3 bases from V and 4 bases from J; junction bases left unmatched: 8. CDR3 DNA sequence: TGCAGTGCTAGCCCCCGGGACAGGGGTGGAGAGACCCAGTACTTC. This translates into CSASPRDRGGETQYF.

The rearrangement joins TRBV12-3 or TRBV12-4 to TRBJ2-5; the match to TRBD1 covers 7 bases. The CDR3 spans 15 residues. V shed 3 bases, J shed 5 bases, and the junction held 9 bases outside the gene matches. The CDR3 DNA sequence: TGTGCCAGCAGTTTTGAAGAGGGGGCGCGGGAGACCCAGTACTTC. Translated, it gives CASSFEEGARETQYF.